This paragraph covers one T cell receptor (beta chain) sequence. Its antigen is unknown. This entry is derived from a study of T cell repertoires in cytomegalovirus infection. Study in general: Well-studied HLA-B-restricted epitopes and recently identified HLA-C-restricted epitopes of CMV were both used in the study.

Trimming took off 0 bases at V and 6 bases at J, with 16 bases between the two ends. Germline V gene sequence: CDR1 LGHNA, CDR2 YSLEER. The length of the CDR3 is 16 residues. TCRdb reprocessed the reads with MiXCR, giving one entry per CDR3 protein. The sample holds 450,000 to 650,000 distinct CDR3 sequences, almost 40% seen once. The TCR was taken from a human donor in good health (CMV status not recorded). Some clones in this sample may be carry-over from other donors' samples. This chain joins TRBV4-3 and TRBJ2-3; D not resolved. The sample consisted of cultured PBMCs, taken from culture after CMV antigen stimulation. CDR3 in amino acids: CASSQDRFTRADTQYF. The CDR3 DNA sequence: TGCGCCAGCAGCCAAGACAGGTTCACCCGGGCGGATACGCAGTATTTT.